This is a list of T cell receptor beta chains from one sample in a study of blood T cell repertoires in COVID-19. Generated by immunoSEQ multiplex PCR, the TCRdb table keeps only in-frame clones and is missing some. The table has roughly 500,000 clones, 70% to 90% seen once. The material sequenced was peripheral blood. All receptors derive from a human donor in a cohort sampled during active COVID-19. Each CDR3 is given with its conserved first and last residue. A D gene is named only where the DNA matches it firmly. Rows give clone size only sometimes, using once, few, many, or a class for an expanded clone.

CDR3nt,CDR3aa,j_gene,abundance,d_gene,v_gene
TGTGCCAGCAGCTTGTTCAGGGCTTCTGGGGCCAACGTCCTGACTTTC,CASSLFRASGANVLTF,TRBJ2-6,-,-,TRBV5-6
TGTGCCAGCAGCTGGGGGGGCAGCTCCTACGAGCAGTACTTC,CASSWGGSSYEQYF,TRBJ2-7,-,-,TRBV7-2
TGTGCCAGCAGGCGGACTAGCTCTTCTAGCACAGATACGCAGTATTTT,CASRRTSSSSTDTQYF,TRBJ2-3,-,TRBD2,TRBV28
TGTGCCAGCAGCTTAGCGGCAGGGGAAAACACCATATATTTT,CASSLAAGENTIYF,TRBJ1-3,-,-,TRBV7-8
TGTGCCACCAGTGACTCCCGGGTGGCGGAGAACACTGAAGCTTTCTTT,CATSDSRVAENTEAFF,TRBJ1-1,once,-,TRBV24-1
TGCGCCAGCAGCCAAGATCTGGGGGCCAGGGGCCTCAATGAAAAACTGTTTTTT,CASSQDLGARGLNEKLFF,TRBJ1-4,-,-,TRBV4-3
TGTGCCAGCAGCTCCACTGGCTACGAGCAGTACTTC,CASSSTGYEQYF,TRBJ2-7,-,-,TRBV2
TGTGCCAGTACGTCAGGCGACTATGGCTACACCTTC,CASTSGDYGYTF,TRBJ1-2,-,-,TRBV19
TGTGCCACCAGTGACTTGGGACAGGGTGGCAATGAGCAGTTCTTC,CATSDLGQGGNEQFF,TRBJ2-1,-,TRBD1,TRBV24-1
TGTGCCCTTTTGAATGAAAAACTGTTTTTT,CALLNEKLFF,TRBJ1-4,-,-,TRBV30
TGTGCCAGCAGCCCCACTGACCGATGGAAGCGTCAAAGCTCCTACAATGAGCAGTTCTTC,CASSPTDRWKRQSSYNEQFF,TRBJ2-1,-,-,TRBV3-1/TRBV3-2
TGTGCCAGCAGCTTAGCGGGCTGGTTGACCTACAATGAGCAGTTCTTC,CASSLAGWLTYNEQFF,TRBJ2-1,once,-,TRBV7-9
TGTGCCAGCAGCGCTCATCCTACCAGGGTGGCTTATGGCTACACCTTC,CASSAHPTRVAYGYTF,TRBJ1-2,-,-,TRBV3-1/TRBV3-2
TGTGCCAGCAACGGGGGCCAAGAGACCCAGTACTTC,CASNGGQETQYF,TRBJ2-5,-,-,TRBV7-2
TGTGCCAGTAGCACTCGGTCCGGGGGGGGTACTGAAGCTTTCTTT,CASSTRSGGGTEAFF,TRBJ1-1,-,-,TRBV19
TGTGCCAGCAGGTGGACTAGCGGCCCGGGTGAGCAGTACTTC,CASRWTSGPGEQYF,TRBJ2-7,once,TRBD2,TRBV2
TGTGCCAGCAGTTTATTTAGCGCCCCTCACGAGCAGTACTTC,CASSLFSAPHEQYF,TRBJ2-7,-,-,TRBV27
TGTGCCAGCAGCCTCCGGGACAGTTATCAGCCCCAGCATTTT,CASSLRDSYQPQHF,TRBJ1-5,-,TRBD1,TRBV28
TGTGCCAGCAGCGGAACAGGGGGGACCACCGGGGAGCTGTTTTTT,CASSGTGGTTGELFF,TRBJ2-2,-,TRBD1,TRBV11-3
TGTGCCAGCAGCTTAGGCCCGGTGGCGGGAGATGAGCAGTTCTTC,CASSLGPVAGDEQFF,TRBJ2-1,-,TRBD2,TRBV11-3
TGTGCCAGTAGTCCAGACAGAAACACCGGGGAGCTGTTTTTT,CASSPDRNTGELFF,TRBJ2-2,-,-,TRBV19
TGTGCCAGCAGCTTCGGAAGGGAGTTCCACGAGCAGTACTTC,CASSFGREFHEQYF,TRBJ2-7,few,-,TRBV11-3
TGTGCCAGCAGCTCCTCGGGGAGGGAGGACTATGGCTACACCTTC,CASSSSGREDYGYTF,TRBJ1-2,-,-,TRBV28
TGTGCCAGCAGTGCATGGGACAGGGACGAGACCCAGTACTTC,CASSAWDRDETQYF,TRBJ2-5,-,TRBD1,TRBV25-1
TGTGCCAGCAGCGTAGCGTCGGGAGTGGCCTACGCCGGGGAGCTGTTTTTT,CASSVASGVAYAGELFF,TRBJ2-2,-,-,TRBV9
TGTGCCAGCAGCCCTAAGACTAGCTCCTACAATGAGCAGTTCTTC,CASSPKTSSYNEQFF,TRBJ2-1,-,-,TRBV11-3
TGTGCCAGCAGCCGAGGGCAAACCTCCTACAATGAGCAGTTCTTC,CASSRGQTSYNEQFF,TRBJ2-1,-,-,TRBV3-1/TRBV3-2
TGTGCCAGCAGCGTACCTCCCAGGGAAGCATGTGAAAAACTGTTTTTT,CASSVPPREACEKLFF,TRBJ1-4,-,-,TRBV9
TGTGCCATCAAGCCTCGGGGGAACACTGAAGCTTTCTTT,CAIKPRGNTEAFF,TRBJ1-1,-,-,TRBV7-2
TGCGCCAGCAGCTTTAACCCCTCGGGCGGGAGGTCTTACAATGAGCAGTTCTTC,CASSFNPSGGRSYNEQFF,TRBJ2-1,-,TRBD2,TRBV5-1
TGTGCCAGCAGACAGACTAGCGGGGAGCAGTTCTTC,CASRQTSGEQFF,TRBJ2-1,-,TRBD2,TRBV13
TGCGCCAGCAGCCAAGATCTGAGCTACGAGCAGTACTTC,CASSQDLSYEQYF,TRBJ2-7,-,-,TRBV4-3
TGTGCCAGCAGTCCTCTGGGGACAGGGGGAGGGAACACTGAAGCTTTCTTT,CASSPLGTGGGNTEAFF,TRBJ1-1,-,TRBD1,TRBV27
TGTGCCAGCAGTGGCAGGGCGGTTGGCTATGGCTACACCTTC,CASSGRAVGYGYTF,TRBJ1-2,-,-,TRBV27
TGTGCCAGCCGAGCGACAGGGGTTGCCACCGGGGAGCTGTTTTTT,CASRATGVATGELFF,TRBJ2-2,-,TRBD1,TRBV6-5
TGTGCCAGCAGCTTCCGACAGGACCTATTTCGCGAGCAGTACTTC,CASSFRQDLFREQYF,TRBJ2-7,-,-,TRBV21-1
TGTGCCAGCAGCCTTGGACTAGCGGGGACAGATACGCAGTATTTT,CASSLGLAGTDTQYF,TRBJ2-3,-,TRBD2,TRBV7-9
TGTGCCAGCAGTCACAGGGGAGAGACCCAGTACTTC,CASSHRGETQYF,TRBJ2-5,-,TRBD1,TRBV12-3/TRBV12-4
TGTGCCAGCAGCTTCTGGACGGGGTATAGCAATCAGCCCCAGCATTTT,CASSFWTGYSNQPQHF,TRBJ1-5,-,-,TRBV5-6
TGTGCCAGCAGTCCGGGGGGGGCGACTATAGGCGAGCAGTACTTC,CASSPGGATIGEQYF,TRBJ2-7,-,TRBD2,TRBV7-8
TGTGCCAGCAGCTTAAGACAGCATAACACCGGGGAGCTGTTTTTT,CASSLRQHNTGELFF,TRBJ2-2,-,-,TRBV7-2
TGTGCCATCAGTGGGGGGACAGGTAGAGAGTCACCCCTCCACTTT,CAISGGTGRESPLHF,TRBJ1-6,-,TRBD1,TRBV10-3
TGTGCCAGCAGAACTGGGACAGGGGGAAATCAGCCCCAGCATTTT,CASRTGTGGNQPQHF,TRBJ1-5,-,TRBD1,TRBV6-5
TGTGCCAGCAGCCAAGTTAGCGGGACCGGCTACGAGCAGTACTTC,CASSQVSGTGYEQYF,TRBJ2-7,once,TRBD2,TRBV3-1/TRBV3-2